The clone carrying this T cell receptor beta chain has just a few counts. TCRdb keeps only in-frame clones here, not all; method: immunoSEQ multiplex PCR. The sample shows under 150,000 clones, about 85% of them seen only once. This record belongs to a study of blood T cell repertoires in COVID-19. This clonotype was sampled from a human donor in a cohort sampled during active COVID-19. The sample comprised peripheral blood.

CDR3 sequence: CASSLGRVINYGYTF. The DNA of the CDR3 is TGTGCCAGCAGTTTAGGGCGGGTTATTAACTATGGCTACACCTTC. The chain joins TRBV28 to TRBJ1-2; D remains unclear. The CDR3 sequence is 15 residues long. Trimming took 2 bases from V and 1 from J, leaving 11 bases between them. Germline lookup yields CDR1 MDHEN and CDR2 SYDVKM.